This passage covers 9 T cell receptor beta chains from one sample sequenced in a study of cytomegalovirus exposure and HLA in healthy donors. Use of 60 Vbeta and 13 Jbeta primers characterized the PCR. The table came from immunoSEQ multiplex PCR; TCRdb's copy has only in-frame clones and leaves some out. The repertoire holds 150,000 or so clones, with around 80% as singletons. Sequencing input: PBMCs. Receptors originate from a woman between 18 and 29 years old in good health and CMV-seronegative.

The chain carries TRBV19 and TRBJ2-5; possible D gene TRBD1, 6 bases. V lost 5 bases and J 2 bases, leaving 15 bases between the germline ends. The CDR3 has 15 residues. The germline V gene encodes CDR1 LNHDA and CDR2 SQIVND (reference sequence). CDR3 DNA: TGTGCCAGTAGTTTCTCCAGGGGCGGACAAGAGACCCAGTACTTC. This sequence encodes CASSFSRGGQETQYF.

This chain joins TRBV7-6 and TRBJ1-4, with D unclear. The germline gives CDR1 SGHVS, CDR2 FNYEAQ. This CDR3 has 16 residues. V lost 7 bases, J lost 3 bases, and 18 bases lay in between. The CDR3 sequence: CASKGCSPRPNEKLFF. In DNA, the CDR3 is TGTGCCAGCAAAGGTTGTAGTCCGAGGCCTAATGAAAAACTGTTTTTT.

V and J are TRBV28 and TRBJ1-1; D is possibly TRBD1 (6 bases). Germline CDR1 reads MDHEN; CDR2 reads SYDVKM. Deletions cut 7 bases from V and 1 base from J, with 13 bases between. There are 14 residues in the CDR3. The DNA for the CDR3 is TGTGCCAGCATGCGGGGGGCAGAGAACACTGAAGCTTTCTTT. Its translation is CASMRGAENTEAFF.

The chain links TRBV11-1 to TRBJ2-2; D possibly corresponds to TRBD1 (6 bases). CDR3 length equals 16 residues. V lost 4 bases and J lost 0, with 12 bases in between. CDR1 is SGHAT, CDR2 FQDESV, per germline (reference sequence). CDR3 protein: CASSSRTVSNTGELFF. The CDR3 DNA sequence: TGTGCCAGCAGCTCCCGGACAGTTTCGAACACCGGGGAGCTGTTTTTT.

V and J are TRBV7-6 and TRBJ2-7; D ambiguous. The germline gives CDR1 SGHVS, CDR2 FNYEAQ. The ends were cut back, 1 base at V and 0 bases at J, with 7 bases in the middle. The CDR3 length is 14 residues. Here the CDR3 reads CASSLVPGSYEQYF. Here the CDR3 DNA reads TGTGCCAGCAGCTTAGTGCCAGGCTCCTACGAGCAGTACTTC.

The table lists this clone with a count of one. This chain links TRBV10-3 with TRBJ2-3; a possible D gene is TRBD2 (6 bases). The CDR3 extends over 15 amino acids. CDR1 is ENHRY, CDR2 SYGVKD, per germline. V was shortened by 11 bases and J by 2 bases, with 20 bases between the two germline ends. The CDR3 sequence is CAVDKKEGTTDTQYF. CDR3 DNA: TGTGCCGTAGACAAGAAGGAGGGTACCACAGATACGCAGTATTTT.

V is TRBV7-2 and J is TRBJ1-2; D uncertain. V shed 5 bases and J shed 5 bases, with 12 bases lying between them. This CDR3 spans 13 amino acids. CDR1 and CDR2 from the germline V gene are SGHTA and FQGNSA. CDR3 in amino acids: CASSANPGYGYTF. In DNA, the CDR3 is TGTGCCAGCAGCGCGAACCCGGGGTATGGCTACACCTTC.

The J gene is TRBJ1-2, the V gene TRBV28; D is possibly TRBD1 (6 bases). The CDR3 sequence is 11 residues long. V was cut by 11 bases and J by 5 bases, with 12 bases left in between. CDR1 and CDR2 from the germline V gene are MDHEN and SYDVKM. In DNA, the CDR3 is TGTGCCGTAGGGGGAAATTATGGCTACACCTTC. Residues: CAVGGNYGYTF.

The V and J genes are TRBV6-5 and TRBJ2-7; the match to TRBD2 covers 9 bases. V lost 2 bases to trimming and J lost 4 bases; unmatched junction nucleotides: 6. This CDR3 is built from 15 residues. Germline V lookup: CDR1 MNHEY, CDR2 SVGAGI. The CDR3 region has the DNA TGTGCCAGCAGTTACGGGCGGGAGGGCCAATACGAGCAGTACTTC. Residues: CASSYGREGQYEQYF.